These T cell receptor beta chains were read from a single sample in a study of monozygotic twins with inflammatory bowel disease. TCRdb re-analyzed the 5' RACE reads; it lists each CDR3 protein once, without DNA. In all, the sample yields about 440,000 distinct CDR3 sequences. Sequencing was carried out using blood. The receptors derive from a human donor with ulcerative colitis or Crohn's disease, or a healthy co-twin of an affected twin (not recorded which). Both conserved end residues are part of each CDR3. Each record gives: CDR3 protein, J gene, CDR3 length, V gene.

CDR3 protein: CATRQGDLYNEQFF
J gene: TRBJ2-1
CDR3 length: 14
V gene: TRBV7-2

CDR3 protein: CASSRPGGSYYEQYF
J gene: TRBJ2-7
CDR3 length: 15
V gene: TRBV28

CDR3 protein: CSASPGRLSSYEQYF
J gene: TRBJ2-7
CDR3 length: 15
V gene: TRBV20-1

CDR3 protein: CASSSTAGTTYGYTF
J gene: TRBJ1-2
CDR3 length: 15
V gene: TRBV19

CDR3 protein: CASSLVMGYNEQFF
J gene: TRBJ2-1
CDR3 length: 14
V gene: TRBV28

CDR3 protein: CASSRTGTGTYEQYF
J gene: TRBJ2-7
CDR3 length: 15
V gene: TRBV5-1

CDR3 protein: CASSLDPPISEQFF
J gene: TRBJ2-1
CDR3 length: 14
V gene: TRBV7-2

CDR3 protein: CASSRVSHSMNTEAFF
J gene: TRBJ1-1
CDR3 length: 16
V gene: TRBV4-3

CDR3 protein: CASSLGQLENTEAFF
J gene: TRBJ1-1
CDR3 length: 15
V gene: TRBV5-1

CDR3 protein: CASSYSTFRGYTF
J gene: TRBJ1-2
CDR3 length: 13
V gene: TRBV6-5

CDR3 protein: CASSSRNRDSSPLHF
J gene: TRBJ1-6
CDR3 length: 15
V gene: TRBV19

CDR3 protein: CASSTRGSTGELFF
J gene: TRBJ2-2
CDR3 length: 14
V gene: TRBV7-9